Below, one TCR beta chain is given with its context. This entry is derived from a study of blood T cell repertoires in COVID-19. Clones were sequenced by immunoSEQ multiplex PCR, and TCRdb holds only the in-frame ones, with some missing. The sample lists around 310,000 clones; 90% were seen once. CDR1 is SGDLS and CDR2 is YYNGEE in the germline V gene. The CDR3 runs 14 residues. After removal of 4 bases from V and 1 base from J, the junction contained 4 bases not matched to a gene. This chain joins TRBV9 and TRBJ2-7, with 8 bases fitting TRBD2. The clonotype comes from a woman aged 40 to 49 with COVID-19, enrolled during active disease. The sequenced sample consisted of peripheral blood. The CDR3 sequence is CASSLAGGSYEQYF. The CDR3 DNA reads TGTGCCAGCAGCTTGGCGGGGGGTTCCTACGAGCAGTACTTC. Based on the CDR3 plus reference TRBV9 and TRBJ2-7, the full variable domain is DSGVTQTPKHLITATGQRVTLRCSPRSGDLSVYWYQQSLDQGLQFLIQYYNGEERAKGNILERFSAQQFPDLHSELNLSSLELGDSALYFCASSLAGGSYEQYFGPGTRLTVT.